One and the same sample provided the 14 T cell receptor beta chains below, sequenced in a study of OX40 agonist ivuxolimab in advanced cancers. Data came from immunoSEQ multiplex PCR; TCRdb stores just in-frame clones and leaves some out. The sample lists about 27,000 clones, roughly 80% occurring once. Sequencing used CD4+ or CD8+ T cells sorted from blood, obtained in a trial of the OX40 agonist ivuxolimab. The receptors were sampled from an adult with an advanced solid tumor such as melanoma, head and neck, liver or kidney cancer.

This chain connects TRBV4-1 to TRBJ1-5; 9 bases fit TRBD1. The V gene's germline CDR1 is MGHRA and CDR2 YSYEKL. With 3 bases clipped from V and 6 bases from J, the junction kept 6 bases outside the gene matches. The CDR3 is 15 residues long. CDR3 in amino acids: CASSQGQGGRQPQHF. The CDR3 DNA is TGCGCCAGCAGCCAGGGACAGGGAGGACGTCAGCCCCAGCATTTT.

This rearrangement joins TRBV5-4 to TRBJ2-3; 8 nucleotides line up with TRBD2. The V and J ends lost 0 bases and 6 bases, in that order; junction bases with no gene match: 6. CDR1 and CDR2 from the germline V gene are SGHNT and YYREEE (reference sequence). The length of the CDR3 is 15 residues. CDR3 sequence (DNA): TGTGCCAGCAGCTTGGCCCTAGCGGGTTTGGATACGCAGTATTTT. It encodes CASSLALAGLDTQYF.

This chain connects TRBV4-1 to TRBJ2-7; 12 bases align to TRBD2. Germline V gene data show CDR1 as MGHRA and CDR2 as YSYEKL. Unmatched junction bases numbered 12, after V lost 5 bases and J lost 7 bases. CDR3 length: 16 amino acids. The CDR3: CASSFLAGGPKGEQYF. In DNA form, the CDR3 reads TGCGCCAGCAGCTTCCTAGCGGGAGGGCCTAAAGGGGAGCAGTACTTC.

This chain joins TRBV29-1 and TRBJ2-1; 10 bases fit TRBD1. Germline lookup yields CDR1 SQVTM and CDR2 ANQGSEA. Trimming took 8 bases from V and 5 from J; bases not matched to a gene: 18. There are 17 residues in the CDR3. The CDR3 sequence is CSTSEGVRDRGDNEQFF. CDR3 nucleotide sequence: TGCAGCACCTCGGAAGGTGTCCGGGACAGGGGAGACAATGAGCAGTTCTTC.

The sample holds one count of this clone. The chain recombines TRBV9 with TRBJ1-2, with D possibly TRBD1 on 6 matching bases. Per the germline V gene, CDR1 is SGDLS and CDR2 is YYNGEE. The CDR3 extends over 14 amino acids. V was trimmed by 0 bases and J by 0 bases, leaving 6 bases between them. The CDR3, as DNA: TGTGCCAGCAGCGTAGCAGGGGCTAACTATGGCTACACCTTC. Its translation is CASSVAGANYGYTF.

CDR3 amino acids: CASSLGPHEGPNTEAFF. As DNA, the CDR3 is TGTGCCAGCAGCTTAGGCCCCCATGAGGGTCCGAACACTGAAGCTTTCTTT. V and J are TRBV7-8 and TRBJ1-1; D uncertain. The CDR3 runs 17 residues. Between the trimmed V and J ends, which lost 1 base and 1 base, there was a span of 16 bases. Germline V gene data show CDR1 as SGHVS and CDR2 as FQNEAQ.

CDR3 coding DNA: TGTGCCAGCAGCCCCAAAGAATACACCATATATTTT. Translation gives CASSPKEYTIYF. The gene calls are TRBV7-9 and TRBJ1-3, with no clear D. The CDR3 contains 12 residues. CDR1 is SEHNR, CDR2 FQNEAQ, per germline (reference sequence). The V end lost 5 bases, the J end lost 8 bases, and 10 bases lay between the germline ends. Based on the CDR3 plus reference TRBV7-9 and TRBJ1-3, the full variable domain is DTGVSQNPRHKITKRGQNVTFRCDPISEHNRLYWYRQTLGQGPEFLTYFQNEAQLEKSRLLSDRFSAERPKGSFSTLEIQRTEQGDSAMYLCASSPKEYTIYFGEGSWLTVV.

This clone was counted once. This chain uses TRBV6-5 with TRBJ2-7, with TRBD2 matching 9 bases. V dropped 7 bases and J dropped 2; count of bases not matched to a gene: 9. Germline assignment: CDR1 MNHEY and CDR2 SVGAGI. This CDR3 has 15 amino acids. The DNA for the CDR3 is TGTGCCAGCAATTCTTGGCGGGAGGGAACCTACGAGCAGTACTTC. This translates into CASNSWREGTYEQYF.

Here the CDR3 DNA reads TGTGCCAGCAGTGAAACCAGCTCTGGGGCCAACGTCCTGACTTTC. Protein sequence: CASSETSSGANVLTF. The chain combines TRBV6-1 with TRBJ2-6; D gene uncertain. V was cut by 2 bases and J by 0 bases, with 5 bases left in between. The V gene's germline CDR1 is MNHNS and CDR2 SASEGT. CDR3 length: 15 residues.

The chain couples TRBV25-1 to TRBJ2-3; tentatively, D is TRBD2 (5 bases). V was cut by 0 bases and J by 2 bases, with 6 bases left in between. CDR1 MGHDK and CDR2 SYGVNS come from the germline V gene. The length of the CDR3 is 14 residues. DNA of the CDR3: TGTGCCAGCAGTGAATACGGGGTCACAGATACGCAGTATTTT. Translating gives CASSEYGVTDTQYF.

The CDR3 spells CASSSYREIINTEAFF. In DNA form, the CDR3 reads TGTGCCAGCAGCTCTTACAGGGAAATAATCAACACTGAAGCTTTCTTT. The chain uses TRBV7-9 and TRBJ1-1; D is perhaps TRBD1 (6 bases). CDR3 size: 16 residues. The V and J ends lost 4 bases and 2 bases respectively, with 17 bases between them. Per the germline V gene, CDR1 is SEHNR and CDR2 is FQNEAQ (reference sequence).

V and J are TRBV2 and TRBJ2-5, with TRBD2 as a possible D gene (6 bases). CDR1 is SNHLY, CDR2 FYNNEI, per germline. V was trimmed by 5 bases and J by 5 bases, leaving 24 bases between them. This CDR3 contains 17 residues. The CDR3 nucleotides are TGTGCCAGCAGTCCCCCCGGGGGTAGCCCGAGATGGGAGACCCAGTACTTC. Encoded protein: CASSPPGGSPRWETQYF.

In its sample, this clone was seen once. The chain uses TRBV19 and TRBJ2-1, with TRBD2 identical over 7 bases. CDR1 and CDR2 (germline): LNHDA, SQIVND (reference sequence). The junction had 7 bases not matched to a gene; V was cut back by 5 bases and J by 0 bases. The length of the CDR3 is 16 residues. For the CDR3, the DNA is TGTGCCAGTAGTTTCACTAGCGCGACCTCCTACAATGAGCAGTTCTTC. Encoded protein: CASSFTSATSYNEQFF.

The CDR3: CASSQGDSSYEQYF. The CDR3 DNA follows: TGCGCCAGCAGCCAAGGGGACAGCTCCTACGAGCAGTACTTC. V usage is TRBV4-3 and J usage is TRBJ2-7, with 7 bases that match TRBD1. From germline, CDR1 is LGHNA and CDR2 YSLEER. CDR3 length: 14 residues. The ends lost 1 base at V and 0 bases at J; junction bases unmatched: 0.